The source of this T cell receptor beta chain is a study of control samples from healthy donors and cancer patients. This CDR3 has 14 residues. CDR1 and CDR2 (germline): SGHDT, YYEEEE. Trimming left V 6 bases short and J 12 bases short, with 22 bases between. Measured with immunoSEQ multiplex PCR; TCRdb has only the in-frame clones, and not every one. The profile shows 150,000 to 200,000 clones, 75% to 95% of them singletons. The chain carries TRBV5-6 and TRBJ1-3; TRBD1 might be the D (6 bases). This receptor was taken from a woman in her thirties or forties in good health. Sequencing used blood. CDR3 DNA sequence: TGTGCCAGCACTCTACTCCCGGGGGCGAGGGACATATATTTT. This codes for CASTLLPGARDIYF.